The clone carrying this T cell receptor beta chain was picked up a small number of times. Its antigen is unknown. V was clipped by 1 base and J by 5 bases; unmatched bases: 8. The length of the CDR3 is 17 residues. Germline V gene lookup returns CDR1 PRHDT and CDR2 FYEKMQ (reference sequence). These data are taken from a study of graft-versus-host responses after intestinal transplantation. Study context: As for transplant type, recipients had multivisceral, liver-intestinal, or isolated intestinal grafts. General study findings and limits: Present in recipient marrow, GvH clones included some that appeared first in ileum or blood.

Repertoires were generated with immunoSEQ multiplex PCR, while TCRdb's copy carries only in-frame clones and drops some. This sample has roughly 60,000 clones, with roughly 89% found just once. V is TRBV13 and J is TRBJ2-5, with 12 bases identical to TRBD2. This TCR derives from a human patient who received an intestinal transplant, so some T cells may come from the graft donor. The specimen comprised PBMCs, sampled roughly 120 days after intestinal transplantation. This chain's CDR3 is CASSLASSGGVDETQYF. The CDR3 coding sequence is TGTGCCAGCAGCTTAGCTTCTAGCGGGGGGGTGGACGAGACCCAGTACTTC.